The 14 T cell receptor beta chains given below trace back to one sample, sequenced in a study of Ad26.COV2.S vaccination and SARS-CoV-2 variants. The assay was immunoSEQ multiplex PCR, and TCRdb's table has in-frame clones only and misses some. The profile shows about 440,000 clones, about 90% of them singletons. Treatment reported: some 20 received Ad26.COV2.S at low or high dose, single or two shots; 5 received placebo; per-sample allocation not given. Samples were taken on day 63 after the first vaccine or placebo injection. Source: peripheral blood, taken in a trial of Ad26.COV2.S vaccine versus placebo. Every receptor here comes from a person aged 18-65 years who received the Ad26.COV2.S COVID-19 vaccine or a placebo.

J is TRBJ1-2 and V is TRBV28; the match to TRBD1 covers 8 bases. Germline CDR1 is MDHEN and CDR2 is SYDVKM. Losses at the gene ends were 6 bases for V and 3 bases for J; bases not matched to a gene: 15. The CDR3 sequence is 17 residues long. The CDR3 nucleotides are TGTGCCAGCAGACAAGTCGGCACAGGGGGGGATTACTATGGCTACACCTTC. Amino acid sequence: CASRQVGTGGDYYGYTF.

V and J are TRBV7-9 and TRBJ2-7; 10 bases agree with TRBD1. The germline V gene has CDR1 SEHNR and CDR2 FQNEAQ (reference sequence). The CDR3 totals 15 residues. The trim removed 1 base at V and 2 bases at J, leaving 2 bases unmatched. The CDR3 is CASSLGTGGTYEQYF. The CDR3 nucleotides are TGTGCCAGCAGCTTAGGGACAGGGGGGACCTACGAGCAGTACTTC. Filled out from reference TRBV7-9 and TRBJ2-7, the complete variable domain reads DTGVSQNPRHKITKRGQNVTFRCDPISEHNRLYWYRQTLGQGPEFLTYFQNEAQLEKSRLLSDRFSAERPKGSFSTLEIQRTEQGDSAMYLCASSLGTGGTYEQYFGPGTRLTVT.

This clone has a single count. The CDR3 DNA is TGTGCCAGCAGCCCACAGGGAGTCGGCTACGAGCAGTACTTC. It encodes CASSPQGVGYEQYF. The V gene is TRBV9, the J gene TRBJ2-7; weak D call: TRBD1 (6 bases). Trimming stripped 4 bases from V and 3 bases from J, with 14 bases between. The CDR3 sequence is 14 residues long. Looked up from germline, CDR1 is SGDLS and CDR2 is YYNGEE.

The V gene is TRBV28, the J gene TRBJ2-7, with TRBD2 matching 13 bases. The CDR3 loop spans 14 amino acids. Germline V gives CDR1 MDHEN, CDR2 SYDVKM. The V and J ends lost 3 bases and 6 bases, in that order; junction bases with no gene match: 2. The CDR3 DNA reads as TGTGCCAGCAGTTTCGGGACTAGCGGGACCGAGCAGTACTTC. It translates to CASSFGTSGTEQYF.

V is TRBV10-3 and J is TRBJ2-1; 7 nucleotides match TRBD1. The CDR3 contains 16 residues. The germline gives CDR1 ENHRY, CDR2 SYGVKD. The V and J ends lost 0 bases and 4 bases, in that order; junction bases with no gene match: 6. CDR3 in amino acids: CAISESNRGEYNEQFF. The CDR3 DNA reads as TGTGCCATCAGTGAGTCTAACAGGGGAGAATACAATGAGCAGTTCTTC.

This chain joins TRBV5-4 and TRBJ2-1; no clear D. This CDR3 comprises 12 residues. CDR1 SGHNT and CDR2 YYREEE come from the germline V gene (reference sequence). V shed 3 bases and J shed 6 bases, with 7 bases lying between them. DNA for the CDR3: TGTGCCAGCAGCTCAGTAGTCAATGAGCAGTTCTTC. This translates into CASSSVVNEQFF. Complete variable domain (other parts from reference TRBV5-4 and TRBJ2-1): ETGVTQSPTHLIKTRGQQVTLRCSSQSGHNTVSWYQQALGQGPQFIFQYYREEENGRGNFPPRFSGLQFPNYSSELNVNALELDDSALYLCASSSVVNEQFFGPGTRLTVL.

This clone was picked up a small number of times. The chain links TRBV3-1 (or the pseudogene TRBV3-2) to TRBJ2-2; D gene unclear. This CDR3 contains 15 residues. The V end was cut by 1 base, the J end by 4 bases, with 10 bases between. Germline CDR1 reads LGHDT; CDR2 reads YNNKEL (reference sequence). Here the CDR3 reads CASSQVDSFTGELFF. In DNA, the CDR3 is TGTGCCAGCAGCCAAGTCGATAGCTTCACCGGGGAGCTGTTTTTT.

The genes are TRBV6-1 and TRBJ2-1; 11 positions match TRBD2. With 2 bases clipped from V and 8 bases from J, the junction kept 20 bases outside the gene matches. CDR1 is MNHNS and CDR2 is SASEGT in the germline V gene. The CDR3 length is 20 residues. The CDR3 protein is CASSESRLAGRTGDSDEQFF. The CDR3 nucleotides are TGTGCCAGCAGTGAATCACGACTAGCGGGAAGGACCGGAGATAGCGATGAGCAGTTCTTC.

V and J are TRBV4-1 and TRBJ2-5, with D perhaps TRBD2 (6 bases). Trimming pared 1 base from V and 0 bases from J, leaving 9 bases between. Germline V gene lookup returns CDR1 MGHRA and CDR2 YSYEKL. The length of the CDR3 is 15 residues. This CDR3 reads CASSQGGTYQETQYF. The CDR3 DNA reads TGCGCCAGCAGCCAAGGCGGGACGTACCAAGAGACCCAGTACTTC.

This clone was recorded only once. This chain connects TRBV3-1 (or the pseudogene TRBV3-2) to TRBJ2-1; TRBD2 matches at 10 bases. J gave up 4 bases and V 7 bases, and 13 bases lay outside the gene matches. The CDR3 length is 17 residues. Germline lookup yields CDR1 LGHDT and CDR2 YNNKEL (reference sequence). The CDR3 DNA is TGTGCCAGCACCACCCAGTGGACTAGCGGAAAATACAATGAGCAGTTCTTC. This encodes CASTTQWTSGKYNEQFF.

The V call is TRBV4-2, the J call TRBJ2-3, with 8 bases identical to TRBD2. The CDR3 spans 16 residues. The germline gives CDR1 LGHNA, CDR2 YNFKEQ. With 6 bases clipped from V and 4 bases from J, the junction kept 12 bases outside the gene matches. Written as DNA, the CDR3 is TGTGCCAGCAGTGCTAGAGCGGGAGATCCCCCAGATACGCAGTATTTT. Protein sequence: CASSARAGDPPDTQYF.

The chain recombines TRBV4-2 with TRBJ2-1; maybe TRBD2 (6 bases). CDR3 length: 16 amino acids. The germline V gene encodes CDR1 LGHNA and CDR2 YNFKEQ. Trimming removed 4 bases at V and 2 bases at J, with 15 bases between. The CDR3 region is CASSLSRDLTYNEQFF. The DNA of the CDR3 is TGTGCCAGCAGCCTTTCCCGGGACTTGACCTACAATGAGCAGTTCTTC.

This clone was observed a handful of times. This chain links TRBV5-1 with TRBJ2-7, with D perhaps TRBD1 (5 bases). CDR3 size: 12 residues. Germline assignment: CDR1 SGHRS and CDR2 YFSETQ. Trimming cost V 5 bases and J 2 bases, with 8 bases left between them. The CDR3, as DNA: TGCGCCAGCAGACAGGACGCCTACGAGCAGTACTTC. Translating gives CASRQDAYEQYF.

This chain connects TRBV11-2 to TRBJ2-1, with D possibly TRBD2 on 6 matching bases. The length of the CDR3 is 15 residues. Per the germline V gene, CDR1 is SGHAT and CDR2 is FQNNGV. Trimming pared 5 bases from V and 10 bases from J, leaving 21 bases between. The CDR3 protein is CASSTTGTPSIEQFF. The CDR3 DNA is TGTGCCAGCAGCACTACCGGGACTCCGAGCATCGAGCAGTTCTTC.